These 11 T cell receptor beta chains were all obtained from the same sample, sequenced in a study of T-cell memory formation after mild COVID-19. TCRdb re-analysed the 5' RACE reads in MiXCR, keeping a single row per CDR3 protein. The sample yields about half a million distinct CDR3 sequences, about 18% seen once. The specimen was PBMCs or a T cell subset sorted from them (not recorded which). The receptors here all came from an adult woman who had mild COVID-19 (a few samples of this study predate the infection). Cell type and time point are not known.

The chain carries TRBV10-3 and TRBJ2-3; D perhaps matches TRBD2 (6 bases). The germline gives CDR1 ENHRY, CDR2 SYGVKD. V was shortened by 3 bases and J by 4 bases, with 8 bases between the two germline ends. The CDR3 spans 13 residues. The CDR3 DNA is TGTGCCATCAGTGACTGGGAGGCAGATACGCAGTATTTT. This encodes CAISDWEADTQYF.

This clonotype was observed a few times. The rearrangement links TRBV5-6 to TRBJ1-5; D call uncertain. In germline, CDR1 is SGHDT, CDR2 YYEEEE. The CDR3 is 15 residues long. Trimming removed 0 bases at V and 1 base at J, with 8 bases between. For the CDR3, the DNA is TGTGCCAGCAGCTTGGCCGGCCAGAGCAATCAGCCCCAGCATTTT. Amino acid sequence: CASSLAGQSNQPQHF.

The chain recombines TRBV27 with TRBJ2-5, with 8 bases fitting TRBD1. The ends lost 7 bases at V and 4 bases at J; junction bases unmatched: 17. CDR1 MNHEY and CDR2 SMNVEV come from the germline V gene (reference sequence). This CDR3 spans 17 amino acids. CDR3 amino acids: CASIPLSPGGLGETQYF. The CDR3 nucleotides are TGTGCCAGCATCCCCCTCAGCCCAGGGGGCTTGGGAGAGACCCAGTACTTC.

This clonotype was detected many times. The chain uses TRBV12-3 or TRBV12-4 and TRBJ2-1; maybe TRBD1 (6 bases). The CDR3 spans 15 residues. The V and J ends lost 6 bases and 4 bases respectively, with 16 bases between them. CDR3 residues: CASSPTGDAYNEQFF. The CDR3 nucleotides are TGTGCCAGCAGCCCGACAGGAGATGCGTACAATGAGCAGTTCTTC.

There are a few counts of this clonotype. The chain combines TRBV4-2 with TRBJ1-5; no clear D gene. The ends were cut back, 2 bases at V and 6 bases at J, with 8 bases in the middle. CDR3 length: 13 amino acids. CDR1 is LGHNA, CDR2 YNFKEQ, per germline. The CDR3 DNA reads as TGTGCCAGCAGCCAAACGGATCTTCAGCCCCAGCATTTT. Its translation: CASSQTDLQPQHF.

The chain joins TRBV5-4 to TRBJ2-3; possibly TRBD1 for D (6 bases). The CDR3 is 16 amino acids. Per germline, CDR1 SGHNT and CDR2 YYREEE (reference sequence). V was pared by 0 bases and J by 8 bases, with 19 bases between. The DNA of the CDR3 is TGTGCCAGCAGCTTGGACAGGGTGTCGTACGAGGGTACGCAGTATTTT. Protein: CASSLDRVSYEGTQYF.

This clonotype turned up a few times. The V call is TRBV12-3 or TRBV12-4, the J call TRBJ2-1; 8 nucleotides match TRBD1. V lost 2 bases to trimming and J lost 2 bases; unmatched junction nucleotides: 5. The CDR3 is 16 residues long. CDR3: CASSLNGQGTYNEQFF. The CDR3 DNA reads TGTGCCAGCAGTTTAAATGGACAGGGTACCTACAATGAGCAGTTCTTC.

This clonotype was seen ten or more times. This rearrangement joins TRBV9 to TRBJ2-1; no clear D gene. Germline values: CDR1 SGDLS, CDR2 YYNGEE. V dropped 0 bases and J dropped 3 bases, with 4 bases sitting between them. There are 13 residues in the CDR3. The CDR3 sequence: CASSVVDYNEQFF. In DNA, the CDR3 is TGTGCCAGCAGCGTAGTTGACTACAATGAGCAGTTCTTC.

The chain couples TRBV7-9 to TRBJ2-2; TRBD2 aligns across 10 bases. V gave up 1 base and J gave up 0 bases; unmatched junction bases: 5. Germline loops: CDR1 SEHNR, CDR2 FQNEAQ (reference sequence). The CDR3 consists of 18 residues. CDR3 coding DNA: TGTGCCAGCAGCTTAGATCCAGCGGGAGGGTCGAACACCGGGGAGCTGTTTTTT. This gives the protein CASSLDPAGGSNTGELFF.

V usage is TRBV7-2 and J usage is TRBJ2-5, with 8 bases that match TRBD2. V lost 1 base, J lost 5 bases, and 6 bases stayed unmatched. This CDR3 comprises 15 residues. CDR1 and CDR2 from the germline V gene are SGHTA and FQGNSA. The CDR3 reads CASSLGGTRIETQYF. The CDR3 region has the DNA TGTGCCAGCAGCTTAGGGGGGACTAGAATTGAGACCCAGTACTTC.

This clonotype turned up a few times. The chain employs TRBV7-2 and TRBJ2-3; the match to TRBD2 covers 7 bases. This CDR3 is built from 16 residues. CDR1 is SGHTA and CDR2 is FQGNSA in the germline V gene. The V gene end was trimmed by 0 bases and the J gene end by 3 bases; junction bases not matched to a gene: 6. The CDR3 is CASSLAPGRETDTQYF. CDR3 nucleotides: TGTGCCAGCAGCTTAGCTCCAGGGAGGGAGACAGATACGCAGTATTTT.